This T cell receptor beta chain emerged from a study of blood T cell repertoires in COVID-19. At the level of the study: The United States, Italy and Spain were the sources of the acute and convalescent COVID-19 samples. Sources were T cells, B-cell-depleted T cells, or PBMCs; the material itself was cDNA or gDNA.

Unmatched junction bases numbered 3, after V lost 6 bases and J lost 1 base. CDR3 size: 14 residues. Germline V gene sequence: CDR1 MNHNS, CDR2 SASEGT. In the original processing: Nucleated cell number was recorded as an estimate derived from reference gene primer amplification. This table comes from immunoSEQ multiplex PCR, and its TCRdb copy is limited to in-frame clones, with some not included. That table gives V, J and clone size, and the DNA gave D and trimming. The sample lists about 180,000 clones; approximately 77% were seen once. The chain recombines TRBV6-1 with TRBJ1-1; 9 nucleotides match TRBD1. The TCR sequence derives from a woman at least 80 years old with active or convalescent COVID-19. The sequenced sample was peripheral blood. For the CDR3, the DNA is TGTGCCAGCAGGGGACAGGGAGGGAACACTGAAGCTTTCTTT. This codes for CASRGQGGNTEAFF.